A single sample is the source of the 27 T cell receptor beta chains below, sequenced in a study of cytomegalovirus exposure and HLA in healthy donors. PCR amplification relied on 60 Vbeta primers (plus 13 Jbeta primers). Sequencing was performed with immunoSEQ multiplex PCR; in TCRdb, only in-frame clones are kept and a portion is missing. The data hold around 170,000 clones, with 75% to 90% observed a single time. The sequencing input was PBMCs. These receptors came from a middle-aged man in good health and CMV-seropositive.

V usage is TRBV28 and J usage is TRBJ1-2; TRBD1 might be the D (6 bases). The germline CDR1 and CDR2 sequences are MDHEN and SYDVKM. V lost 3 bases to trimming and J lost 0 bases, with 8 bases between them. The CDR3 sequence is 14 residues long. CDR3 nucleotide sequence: TGTGCCAGCAGTTTGACAGGAGCTAACTATGGCTACACCTTC. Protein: CASSLTGANYGYTF.

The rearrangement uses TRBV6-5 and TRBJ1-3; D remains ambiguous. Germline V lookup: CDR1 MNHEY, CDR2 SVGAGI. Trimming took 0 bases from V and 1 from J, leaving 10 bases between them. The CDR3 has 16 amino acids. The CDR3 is CASSYSSAASGNTIYF. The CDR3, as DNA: TGTGCCAGCAGTTACTCGTCGGCAGCGTCTGGAAACACCATATATTTT.

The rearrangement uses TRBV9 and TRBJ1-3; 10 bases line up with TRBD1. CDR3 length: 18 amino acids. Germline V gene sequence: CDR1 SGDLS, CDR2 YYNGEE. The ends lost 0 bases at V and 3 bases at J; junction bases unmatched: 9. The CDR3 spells CASSVAFGTGDRGNTIYF. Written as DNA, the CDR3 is TGTGCCAGCAGCGTAGCTTTCGGGACAGGGGATCGTGGAAACACCATATATTTT.

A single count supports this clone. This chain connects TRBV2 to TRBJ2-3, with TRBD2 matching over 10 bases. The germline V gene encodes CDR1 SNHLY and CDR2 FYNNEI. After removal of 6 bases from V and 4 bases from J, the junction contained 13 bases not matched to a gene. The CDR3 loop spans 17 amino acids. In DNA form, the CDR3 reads TGTGCCAGCAGGCTCTCGGGGACTAGCGCCTCCTCAGATACGCAGTATTTT. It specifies CASRLSGTSASSDTQYF.

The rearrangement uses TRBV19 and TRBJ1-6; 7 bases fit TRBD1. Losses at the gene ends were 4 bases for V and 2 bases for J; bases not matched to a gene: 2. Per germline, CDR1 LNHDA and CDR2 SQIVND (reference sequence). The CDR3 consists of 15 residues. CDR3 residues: CASSTDRAYNSPLHF. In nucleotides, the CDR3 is TGTGCCAGTAGTACAGACAGGGCCTATAATTCACCCCTCCACTTT. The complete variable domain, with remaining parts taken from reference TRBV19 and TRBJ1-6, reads DGGITQSPKYLFRKEGQNVTLSCEQNLNHDAMYWYRQDPGQGLRLIYYSQIVNDFQKGDIAEGYSVSREKKESFPLTVTSAQKNPTAFYLCASSTDRAYNSPLHFGNGTRLTVT.

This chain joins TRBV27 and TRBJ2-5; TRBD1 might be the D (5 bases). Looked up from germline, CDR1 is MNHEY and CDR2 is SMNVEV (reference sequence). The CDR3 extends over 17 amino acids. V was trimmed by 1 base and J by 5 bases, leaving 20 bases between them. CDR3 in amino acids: CASSLFGRPKRGETQYF. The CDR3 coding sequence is TGTGCCAGCAGTTTATTCGGCAGGCCTAAAAGGGGTGAGACCCAGTACTTC.

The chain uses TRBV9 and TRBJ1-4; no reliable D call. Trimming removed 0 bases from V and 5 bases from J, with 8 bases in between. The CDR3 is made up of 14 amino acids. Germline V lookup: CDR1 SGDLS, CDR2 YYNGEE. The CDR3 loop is CASSVGQINEKLFF. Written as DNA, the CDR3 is TGTGCCAGCAGCGTAGGGCAGATAAATGAAAAACTGTTTTTT. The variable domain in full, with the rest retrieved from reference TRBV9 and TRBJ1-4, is DSGVTQTPKHLITATGQRVTLRCSPRSGDLSVYWYQQSLDQGLQFLIQYYNGEERAKGNILERFSAQQFPDLHSELNLSSLELGDSALYFCASSVGQINEKLFFGSGTQLSVL.

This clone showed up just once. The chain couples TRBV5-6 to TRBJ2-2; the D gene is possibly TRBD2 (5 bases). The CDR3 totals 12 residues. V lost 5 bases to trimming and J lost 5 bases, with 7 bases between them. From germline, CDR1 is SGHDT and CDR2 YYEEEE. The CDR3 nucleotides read TGTGCCAGCAGTCGAGGGACCGGGGAGCTGTTTTTT. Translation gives CASSRGTGELFF.

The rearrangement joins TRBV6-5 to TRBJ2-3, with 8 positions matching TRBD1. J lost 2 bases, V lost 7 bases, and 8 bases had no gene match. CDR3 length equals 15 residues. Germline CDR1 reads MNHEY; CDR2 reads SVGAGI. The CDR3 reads CASKWTGRFTDTQYF. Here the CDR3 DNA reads TGTGCCAGCAAATGGACAGGGCGTTTCACAGATACGCAGTATTTT.

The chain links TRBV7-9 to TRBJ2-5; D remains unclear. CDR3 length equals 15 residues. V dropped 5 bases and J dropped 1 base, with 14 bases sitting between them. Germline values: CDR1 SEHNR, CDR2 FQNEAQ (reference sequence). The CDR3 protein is CASSPPRQVQETQYF. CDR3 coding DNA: TGTGCCAGCAGCCCACCCCGGCAGGTCCAAGAGACCCAGTACTTC. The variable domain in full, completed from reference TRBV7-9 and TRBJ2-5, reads DTGVSQNPRHKITKRGQNVTFRCDPISEHNRLYWYRQTLGQGPEFLTYFQNEAQLEKSRLLSDRFSAERPKGSFSTLEIQRTEQGDSAMYLCASSPPRQVQETQYFGPGTRLLVL.

For the CDR3, the DNA is TGTGCCAGCATGGGACAGTCGGGAAACACCATATATTTT. Translated, it gives CASMGQSGNTIYF. V usage is TRBV27 and J usage is TRBJ1-3; TRBD1 matches 7 bases. Per germline, CDR1 MNHEY and CDR2 SMNVEV (reference sequence). There are 13 residues in the CDR3. V was pared by 7 bases and J by 4 bases, with 4 bases of the junction left unmatched.

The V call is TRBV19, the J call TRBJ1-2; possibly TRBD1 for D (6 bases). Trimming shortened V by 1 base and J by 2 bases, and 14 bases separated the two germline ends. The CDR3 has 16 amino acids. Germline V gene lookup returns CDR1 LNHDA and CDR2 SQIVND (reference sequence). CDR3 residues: CASSIVTGLTNYGYTF. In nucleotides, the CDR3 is TGTGCCAGTAGTATAGTAACAGGGCTTACGAACTATGGCTACACCTTC.

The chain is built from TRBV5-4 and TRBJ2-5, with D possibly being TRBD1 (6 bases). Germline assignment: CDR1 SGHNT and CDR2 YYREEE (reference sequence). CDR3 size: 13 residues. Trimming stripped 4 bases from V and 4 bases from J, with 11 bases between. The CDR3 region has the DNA TGTGCCAGCAGCGTGGCAGGGGCAGAGACCCAGTACTTC. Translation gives CASSVAGAETQYF.

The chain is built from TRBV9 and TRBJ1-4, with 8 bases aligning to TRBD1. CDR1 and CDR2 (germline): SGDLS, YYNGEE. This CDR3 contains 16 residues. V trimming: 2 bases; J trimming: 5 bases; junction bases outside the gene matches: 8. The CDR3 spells CASSVRPGQVNEKLFF. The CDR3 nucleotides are TGTGCCAGCAGCGTCAGACCGGGACAGGTGAATGAAAAACTGTTTTTT.

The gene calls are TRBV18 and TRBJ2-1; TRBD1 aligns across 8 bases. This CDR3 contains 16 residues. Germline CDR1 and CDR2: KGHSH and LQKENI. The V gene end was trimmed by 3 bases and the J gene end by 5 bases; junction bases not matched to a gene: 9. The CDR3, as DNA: TGTGCCAGCTCACCCGCGGACAGGGTGAGGCACAATGAGCAGTTCTTC. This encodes CASSPADRVRHNEQFF.

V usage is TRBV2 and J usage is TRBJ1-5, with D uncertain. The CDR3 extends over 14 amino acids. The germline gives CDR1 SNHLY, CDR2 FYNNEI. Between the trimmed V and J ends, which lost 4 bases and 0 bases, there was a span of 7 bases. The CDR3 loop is CASSGQYSNQPQHF. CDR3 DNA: TGTGCCAGCAGTGGGCAGTATAGCAATCAGCCCCAGCATTTT.

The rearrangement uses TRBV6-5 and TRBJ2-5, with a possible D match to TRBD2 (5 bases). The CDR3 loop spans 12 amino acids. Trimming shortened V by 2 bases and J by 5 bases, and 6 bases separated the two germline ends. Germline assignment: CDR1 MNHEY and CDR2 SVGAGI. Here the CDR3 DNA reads TGTGCCAGCAGTTACCGAGGGGAGACCCAGTACTTC. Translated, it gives CASSYRGETQYF.

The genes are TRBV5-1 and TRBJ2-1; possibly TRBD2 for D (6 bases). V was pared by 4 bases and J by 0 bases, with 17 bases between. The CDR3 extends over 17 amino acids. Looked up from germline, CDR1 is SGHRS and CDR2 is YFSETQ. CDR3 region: CASSRDDRGSSYNEQFF. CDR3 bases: TGCGCCAGCAGCCGAGATGATCGGGGGAGCTCCTACAATGAGCAGTTCTTC.

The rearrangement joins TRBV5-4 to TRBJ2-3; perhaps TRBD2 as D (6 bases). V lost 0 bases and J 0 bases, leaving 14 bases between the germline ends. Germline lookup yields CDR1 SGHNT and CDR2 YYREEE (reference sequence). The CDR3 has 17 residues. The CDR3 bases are TGTGCCAGCAGCTTGGACCCGGGACTTATAAGCACAGATACGCAGTATTTT. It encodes CASSLDPGLISTDTQYF.

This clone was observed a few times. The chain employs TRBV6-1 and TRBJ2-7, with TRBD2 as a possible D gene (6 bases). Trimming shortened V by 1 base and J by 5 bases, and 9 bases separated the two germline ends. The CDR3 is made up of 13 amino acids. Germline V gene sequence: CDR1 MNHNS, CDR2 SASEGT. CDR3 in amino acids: CASSEVGGNEQYF. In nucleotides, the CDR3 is TGTGCCAGCAGTGAAGTTGGCGGGAACGAGCAGTACTTC.

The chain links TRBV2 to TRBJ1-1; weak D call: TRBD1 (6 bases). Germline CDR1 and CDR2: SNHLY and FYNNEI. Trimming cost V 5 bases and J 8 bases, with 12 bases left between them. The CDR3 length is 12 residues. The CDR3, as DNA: TGTGCCAGCAGTTTACAGGGAAACGAAGCTTTCTTT. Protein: CASSLQGNEAFF.

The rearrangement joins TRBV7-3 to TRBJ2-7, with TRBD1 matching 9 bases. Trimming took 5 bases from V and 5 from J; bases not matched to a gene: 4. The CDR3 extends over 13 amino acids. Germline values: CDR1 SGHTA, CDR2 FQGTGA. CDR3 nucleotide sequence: TGTGCCAGCAGCACTCGACAGGGGGACGAGCAGTACTTC. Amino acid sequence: CASSTRQGDEQYF.

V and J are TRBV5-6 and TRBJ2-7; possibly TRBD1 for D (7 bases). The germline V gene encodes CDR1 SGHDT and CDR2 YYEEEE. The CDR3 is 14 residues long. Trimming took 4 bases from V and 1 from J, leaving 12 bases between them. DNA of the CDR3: TGTGCCAGCAGCCGCGGGACAGATTCCTACGAGCAGTACTTC. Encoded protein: CASSRGTDSYEQYF.

CDR3 amino acids: CAISESGGTNEKLFF. Written as DNA, the CDR3 is TGTGCCATCAGTGAGTCGGGGGGAACTAATGAAAAACTGTTTTTT. The chain combines TRBV10-3 with TRBJ1-4, with TRBD1 as a possible D gene (5 bases). Germline CDR1 and CDR2: ENHRY and SYGVKD. The CDR3 length is 15 residues. The ends were cut back, 0 bases at V and 1 base at J, with 6 bases in the middle.

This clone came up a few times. The CDR3 here is CASSLRTGVFEQYF. DNA of the CDR3: TGTGCCAGCAGCTTAAGGACAGGGGTCTTCGAGCAGTACTTC. V is TRBV11-2 and J is TRBJ2-7; 9 nucleotides align to TRBD1. This CDR3 contains 14 residues. Germline CDR1 reads SGHAT; CDR2 reads FQNNGV. V shed 2 bases and J 6 bases; nucleotides not matched to a gene: 5.

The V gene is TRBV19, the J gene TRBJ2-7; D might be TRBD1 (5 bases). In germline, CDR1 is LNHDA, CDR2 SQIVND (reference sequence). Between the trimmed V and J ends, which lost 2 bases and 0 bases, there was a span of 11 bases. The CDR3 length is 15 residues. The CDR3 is CASSIRQGSSYEQYF. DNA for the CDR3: TGTGCCAGTAGTATAAGGCAGGGAAGCTCCTACGAGCAGTACTTC.

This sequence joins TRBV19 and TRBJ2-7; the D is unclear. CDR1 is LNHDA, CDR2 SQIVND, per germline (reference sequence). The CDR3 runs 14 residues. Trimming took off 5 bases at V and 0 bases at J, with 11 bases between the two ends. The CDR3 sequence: CASSSSFSSYEQYF. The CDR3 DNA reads TGTGCCAGTAGTTCCTCCTTCAGCTCCTACGAGCAGTACTTC.